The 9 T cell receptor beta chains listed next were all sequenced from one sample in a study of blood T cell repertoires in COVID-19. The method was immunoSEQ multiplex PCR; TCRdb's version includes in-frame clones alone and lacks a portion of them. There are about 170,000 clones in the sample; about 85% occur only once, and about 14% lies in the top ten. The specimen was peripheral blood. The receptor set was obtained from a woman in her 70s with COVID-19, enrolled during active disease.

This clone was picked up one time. CDR3 amino acids: CASTPPSSSNQPQHF. The CDR3 bases are TGTGCCAGCACGCCCCCCTCGAGTAGCAATCAGCCCCAGCATTTT. V is TRBV6-6 and J is TRBJ1-5; D is unresolved. This CDR3 is built from 15 residues. Germline CDR1 and CDR2: MNHNY and SVGAGI (reference sequence). Trimming took 7 bases from V and 0 from J, leaving 13 bases between them.

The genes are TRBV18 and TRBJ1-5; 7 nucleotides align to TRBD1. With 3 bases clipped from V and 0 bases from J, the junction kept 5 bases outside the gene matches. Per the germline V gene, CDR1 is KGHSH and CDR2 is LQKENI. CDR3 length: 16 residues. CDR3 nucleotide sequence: TGTGCCAGCTCACCGACAGGGCCAGTTAGCAATCAGCCCCAGCATTTT. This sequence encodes CASSPTGPVSNQPQHF.

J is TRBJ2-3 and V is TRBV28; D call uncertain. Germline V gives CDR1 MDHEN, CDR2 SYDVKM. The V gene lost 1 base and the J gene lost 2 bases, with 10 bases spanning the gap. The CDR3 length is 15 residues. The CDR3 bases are TGTGCCAGCAGTTTATACGGCGGAATCACAGATACGCAGTATTTT. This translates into CASSLYGGITDTQYF.

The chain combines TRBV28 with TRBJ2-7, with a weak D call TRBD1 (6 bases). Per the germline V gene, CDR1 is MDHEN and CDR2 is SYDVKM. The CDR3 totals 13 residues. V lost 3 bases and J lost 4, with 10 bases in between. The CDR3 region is CASSFIRGYEQYV. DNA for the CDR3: TGTGCCAGCAGTTTCATCAGGGGTTACGAGCAGTACGTC.

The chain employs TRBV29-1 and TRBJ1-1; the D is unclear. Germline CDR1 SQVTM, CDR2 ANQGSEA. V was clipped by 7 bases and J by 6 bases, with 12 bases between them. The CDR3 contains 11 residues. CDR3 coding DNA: TGCAGCGACGGGAGACAACCTGAAGCTTTCTTT. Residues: CSDGRQPEAFF. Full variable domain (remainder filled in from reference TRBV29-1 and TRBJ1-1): SAVISQKPSRDICQRGTSLTIQCQVDSQVTMMFWYRQQPGQSLTLIATANQGSEATYESGFVIDKFPISRPNLTFSTLTVSNMSPEDSSIYLCSDGRQPEAFFGQGTRLTVV.

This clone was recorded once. DNA of the CDR3: TGTGCCAGCATCAGAAAAGAGACCCAGTACTTC. It yields the protein CASIRKETQYF. The rearrangement links TRBV2 to TRBJ2-5; D gene unclear. This CDR3 contains 11 residues. Per germline, CDR1 SNHLY and CDR2 FYNNEI. V was trimmed by 7 bases and J by 3 bases, leaving 6 bases between them.

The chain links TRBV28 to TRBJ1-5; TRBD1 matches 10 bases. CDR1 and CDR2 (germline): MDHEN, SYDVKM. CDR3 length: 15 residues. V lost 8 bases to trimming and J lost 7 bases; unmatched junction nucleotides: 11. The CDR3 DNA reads TGTGCCAGCGGTCTCTGGACAGGGGGACAACAGCCCCAGCATTTT. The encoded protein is CASGLWTGGQQPQHF.

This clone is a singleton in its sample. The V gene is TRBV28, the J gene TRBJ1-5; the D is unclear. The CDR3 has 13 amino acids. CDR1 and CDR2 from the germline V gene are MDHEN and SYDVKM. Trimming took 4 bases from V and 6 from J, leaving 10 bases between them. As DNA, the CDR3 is TGTGCCAGCAGTTATTTCGGTTCTCAGCCCCAGCATTTT. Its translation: CASSYFGSQPQHF. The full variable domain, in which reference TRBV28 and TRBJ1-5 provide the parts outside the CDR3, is DVKVTQSSRYLVKRTGEKVFLECVQDMDHENMFWYRQDPGLGLRLIYFSYDVKMKEKGDIPEGYSVSREKKERFSLILESASTNQTSMYLCASSYFGSQPQHFGDGTRLSIL.

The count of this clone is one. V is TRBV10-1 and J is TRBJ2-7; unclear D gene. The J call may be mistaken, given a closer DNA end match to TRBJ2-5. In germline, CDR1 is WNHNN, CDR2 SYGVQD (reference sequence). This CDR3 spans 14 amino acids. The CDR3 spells CASSESVGKETQYF. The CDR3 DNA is TGCGCCAGCAGTGAGTCGGTGGGCAAAGAGACCCAGTACTTC.